This is a list of T cell receptor beta chains from one sample in a study of blood T cell repertoires in COVID-19. The data were produced by immunoSEQ multiplex PCR, yet TCRdb's version contains in-frame clones alone and is incomplete. The table includes around 210,000 clones, roughly nine tenths detected once. The sequencing input was peripheral blood. Every receptor here comes from a woman in her 70s with acute or convalescent COVID-19. CDR3s include the opening cysteine and the closing phenylalanine or tryptophan. D genes are given only for firm matches. Clone size is not always given. Where it is, it says once, few, many or a class for expanded clones.

V gene	J gene	clone size	D gene	CDR3 DNA	CDR3 protein
TRBV4-2	TRBJ2-1	.	.	TGTGCCAGCAGCCAAGGGGGAGGAGAGCAGTTCTTC	CASSQGGGEQFF
TRBV18	TRBJ1-2	.	.	TGTGCCAGCTCGTTAAGTTTGGACAGAGGGGCTGGCTACACCTTC	CASSLSLDRGAGYTF
TRBV9	TRBJ2-1	.	TRBD1	TGTGCCAGCAGCGTAGCTGGGCAGGGGGCTGAGCAGTTCTTC	CASSVAGQGAEQFF
TRBV5-4	TRBJ2-7	.	TRBD2	TGTGCCAGCAGCTCCGGCGGGAGGGCCCCCGAGCAGTACTTC	CASSSGGRAPEQYF
TRBV6-5	TRBJ2-7	.	TRBD1	TGTGCCAGCAAATCCGGGACAGGGCTGGGCGAGCAGTACTTC	CASKSGTGLGEQYF
TRBV9	TRBJ2-2	few	.	TGTGCCAGCAGCGTAGTCCCCGCGAACACCGGGGAGCTGTTTTTT	CASSVVPANTGELFF
TRBV5-1	TRBJ2-5	once	.	TGCGCCAGCAGCAGGGGGAGCACAGAAGAGACCCAGTACTTC	CASSRGSTEETQYF
TRBV4-1	TRBJ2-7	few	.	TGCGCCAGCAGCTCAGTGCCAGTCACGCTCCCTAGGGAGCAGTACTTC	CASSSVPVTLPREQYF
TRBV18	TRBJ1-5	.	TRBD1	TGTGCCAGCTCACCAGCCCCCACAGGGGATCAGCCCCAGCATTTT	CASSPAPTGDQPQHF
TRBV2	TRBJ2-6	.	.	TGTGCCGGCTCCGAGGCCAACGTCCTGACTTTC	CAGSEANVLTF
TRBV24-1	TRBJ2-5	.	.	TGTGCCACCAGTGATTTTTGGGGGGGCGAAGAGACCCAGTACTTC	CATSDFWGGEETQYF
TRBV4-3	TRBJ1-1	.	.	TGCGCCAGCAGCCAAGGAGGCCCGGGGGATACTGAAGCTTTCTTT	CASSQGGPGDTEAFF
TRBV9	TRBJ2-5	.	.	TGTGCCAGCAGCGTAGATGGGGTAGCGGTCCAAGAGACCCAGTACTTC	CASSVDGVAVQETQYF
TRBV5-4	TRBJ1-6	few	.	TGTGCCAGCAGCTTTGAAGGGGATAATTCACCCCTCCACTTT	CASSFEGDNSPLHF
TRBV5-1	TRBJ2-6	.	.	TGCGCCAGCAGCCCAGCGGGACAGGTCTTCTCTGGGGCCAACGTCCTGACTTTC	CASSPAGQVFSGANVLTF
TRBV10-3	TRBJ2-5	.	TRBD1	TGTGCCATCAGTGATTCCACCAGACAGGGTGGGGAGACCCAGTACTTC	CAISDSTRQGGETQYF
TRBV15	TRBJ2-1	.	TRBD1	TGTGCCACCAGCGGGAGGACAGGGGGGAGCAATGAGCAGTTCTTC	CATSGRTGGSNEQFF
TRBV18	TRBJ1-6	.	TRBD1	TGTGCCAGCTCACAGGGACAGGGGGAGTCACCCCTCCACTTT	CASSQGQGESPLHF
TRBV5-1	TRBJ2-3	.	.	TGCGCCAGCAGCCTAAGGACAGATAGCACAGATACGCAGTATTTT	CASSLRTDSTDTQYF
TRBV27	TRBJ2-7	.	.	TGTGCCAGCAGACTTGGGGGGACGGGATCCTCCTACGAGCAGTACTTC	CASRLGGTGSSYEQYF
TRBV19	TRBJ2-7	.	TRBD1	TGTGCCAGTAGTAGAACAGGGGGCCACGAGCAGTACTTC	CASSRTGGHEQYF
TRBV6-1	TRBJ2-3	.	.	TGTGCCAGCAGTGATAGCCAGGGCCCAGATACGCAGTATTTT	CASSDSQGPDTQYF
TRBV6-5	TRBJ2-7	.	.	TGTGCCAGCAGTCCCCCGGGGTACGAGCAGTACTTC	CASSPPGYEQYF
TRBV4-3	TRBJ2-3	.	.	TGCGCCAGCAGCCAAGGTATCGGACTCCGCACAGATACGCAGTATTTT	CASSQGIGLRTDTQYF
TRBV5-1	TRBJ1-2	.	TRBD1	TGCGCCAGCAGTATGCAGGGGGAAATCTATGGCTACACCTTC	CASSMQGEIYGYTF
TRBV24-1	TRBJ2-1	.	TRBD2	TGTGCCACGGGAAAGCGGGAGGGGGTAGGTGAGCAGTTCTTC	CATGKREGVGEQFF
TRBV5-6	TRBJ2-5	.	TRBD2	TGTGCCAGCAGCTTGGCCATACTAGCGGGAGGGTACCAAGAGACCCAGTACTTC	CASSLAILAGGYQETQYF
TRBV7-2	TRBJ2-5	.	TRBD2	TGTGCCAGCAGCACCGCTAGCGGGAGTAGCCAAGAGACCCAGTACTTC	CASSTASGSSQETQYF
TRBV2	TRBJ1-2	.	.	TGTGCCAGCAGGGGGGGTGGCTATGGCTACACCTTC	CASRGGGYGYTF
TRBV29-1	TRBJ1-2	.	.	TGCAGCGTTGAGGCGCAGGATCGGCGTGGCTACACCTTC	CSVEAQDRRGYTF
TRBV19	TRBJ1-5	few	.	TGTGCCAGTAGTATAGCCGGGGACAAGCCCCAGCATTTT	CASSIAGDKPQHF
TRBV5-1	TRBJ2-7	once	TRBD2	TGCGCCAGCAGCTTGGGCGGGGGGGCAAGCTCCTACGAGCAGTACTTC	CASSLGGGASSYEQYF
TRBV5-1	TRBJ1-4	.	.	TGCGCCAGCAGCTTGGGGGACAACTATGAAAAACTGTTTTTT	CASSLGDNYEKLFF
TRBV11-3	TRBJ2-5	once	.	TGTGCCAGCAGCTTAAATCTTGGGACCCGGGGGAAAGAGACCCAGTACTTC	CASSLNLGTRGKETQYF
TRBV7-9	TRBJ2-6	once	.	TGTGCCAGCAGCCCTACAGGGTTCTCTGGGGCCAACGTCCTGACTTTC	CASSPTGFSGANVLTF
TRBV5-1	TRBJ2-7	.	TRBD1	TGCGCCAGCAGCTTGCAGGGGGCGGCCGAGCAGTACTTC	CASSLQGAAEQYF
TRBV7-7	TRBJ2-1	.	TRBD1	TGTGCCAGCAGCTCCGGGACAGGGGGAAACAATGAGCAGTTCTTC	CASSSGTGGNNEQFF
TRBV7-2	TRBJ2-1	.	TRBD2	TGTGCCAGCAGCTCACCGACTAGCGGGGGACATGAGCAGTTCTTC	CASSSPTSGGHEQFF
TRBV7-9	TRBJ1-1	few	.	TGTGCCAGCAGCTTAGCAGCGGGGTCCCACACTGAAGCTTTCTTT	CASSLAAGSHTEAFF
TRBV19	TRBJ2-7	.	TRBD1	TGTGCCAGTAGTACTTACTACCGGGACAGCTACGAGCAGTACTTC	CASSTYYRDSYEQYF
TRBV11-2	TRBJ2-1	.	TRBD2	TGTGCCAGCAGCTTAGAGGCTAGCGGGAGGATCTATGAGCAGTTCTTC	CASSLEASGRIYEQFF
TRBV19	TRBJ1-5	.	.	TGTGCCAGTAATGATCCGGGCCAGGGCGCCAATCAGCCCCAGCATTTT	CASNDPGQGANQPQHF
TRBV6-1	TRBJ2-5	.	.	TGTGCCAGCAGTGAATCGTCAAGGGGGTTCCAAGAGACCCAGTACTTC	CASSESSRGFQETQYF
TRBV24-1	TRBJ2-1	.	TRBD1	TGTGCCACCAGTGACGTCGCTAGGACAGGGATGAATGAGCAGTTCTTC	CATSDVARTGMNEQFF
TRBV24-1	TRBJ2-3	.	TRBD2	TGTGCCACCAGTGGAACTAGCGGGAGGAATACGCAGTATTTT	CATSGTSGRNTQYF
TRBV10-3	TRBJ2-1	.	TRBD2	TGTGCCATCAGTGGAAAGAAGGGGGACGGGGGGGCCGAAGAGCAGTTCTTC	CAISGKKGDGGAEEQFF